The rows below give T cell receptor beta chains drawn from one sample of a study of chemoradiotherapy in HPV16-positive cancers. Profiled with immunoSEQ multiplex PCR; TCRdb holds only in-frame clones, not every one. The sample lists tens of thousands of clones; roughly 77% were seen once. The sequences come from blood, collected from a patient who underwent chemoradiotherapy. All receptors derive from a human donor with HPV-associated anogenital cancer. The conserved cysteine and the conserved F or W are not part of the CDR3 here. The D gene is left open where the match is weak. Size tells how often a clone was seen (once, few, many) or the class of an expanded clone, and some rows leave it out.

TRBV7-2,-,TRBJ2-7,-,ASSLPGGAYEQY
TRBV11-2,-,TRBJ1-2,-,ASSSEGNGYT
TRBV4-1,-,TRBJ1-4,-,ASSQGTVATNEKLF
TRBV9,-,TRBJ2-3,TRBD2,ASSAASGGTSDTQY
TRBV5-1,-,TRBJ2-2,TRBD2,ASSLQGLAVNTGELF
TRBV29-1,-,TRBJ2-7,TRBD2,SVDFGGADEQY
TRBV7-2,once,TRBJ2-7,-,ASTPVGASSYEQY
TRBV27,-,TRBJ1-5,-,ASSLCTGRQGHRH
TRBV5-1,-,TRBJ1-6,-,ASSELRGQAYNSPLH
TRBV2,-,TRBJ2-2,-,ASSDWDLAGELF
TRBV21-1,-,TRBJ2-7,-,ASSKGRGARYEQY
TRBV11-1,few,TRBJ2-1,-,ASSSGTGPSYNEQF
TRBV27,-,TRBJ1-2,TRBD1,ASSLVMDRGLKGYT
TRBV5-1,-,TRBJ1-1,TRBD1,ASSPRQGMNTEAF
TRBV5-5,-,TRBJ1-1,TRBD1,ASSRVGQGDTEAF
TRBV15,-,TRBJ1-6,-,ATSERLALDSPLH
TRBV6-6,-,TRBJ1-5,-,ASSYSGQFSNQPQH
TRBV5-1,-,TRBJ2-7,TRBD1,ASSTDRGLGEQY